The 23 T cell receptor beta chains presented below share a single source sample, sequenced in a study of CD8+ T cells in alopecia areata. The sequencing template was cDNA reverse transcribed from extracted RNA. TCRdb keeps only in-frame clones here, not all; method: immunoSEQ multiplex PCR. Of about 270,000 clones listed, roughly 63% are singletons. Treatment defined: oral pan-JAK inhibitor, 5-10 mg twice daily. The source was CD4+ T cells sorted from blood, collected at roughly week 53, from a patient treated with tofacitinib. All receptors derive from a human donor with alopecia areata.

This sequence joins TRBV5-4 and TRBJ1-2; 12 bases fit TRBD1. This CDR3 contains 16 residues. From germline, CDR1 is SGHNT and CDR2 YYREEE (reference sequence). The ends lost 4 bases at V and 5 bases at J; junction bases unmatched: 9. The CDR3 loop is CASSKGQGANPYGYTF. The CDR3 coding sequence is TGTGCCAGCAGCAAGGGACAGGGGGCGAATCCGTATGGCTACACCTTC.

The CDR3 sequence is CATSRERGAIQETQYF. The CDR3 bases are TGTGCCACCAGCAGAGAGCGGGGGGCCATACAAGAGACCCAGTACTTC. This sequence joins TRBV15 and TRBJ2-5; the match to TRBD2 covers 8 bases. The CDR3 totals 16 residues. The V gene end was trimmed by 0 bases and the J gene end by 2 bases; junction bases not matched to a gene: 5. Germline loops: CDR1 LNHNV, CDR2 YYDKDF (reference sequence).

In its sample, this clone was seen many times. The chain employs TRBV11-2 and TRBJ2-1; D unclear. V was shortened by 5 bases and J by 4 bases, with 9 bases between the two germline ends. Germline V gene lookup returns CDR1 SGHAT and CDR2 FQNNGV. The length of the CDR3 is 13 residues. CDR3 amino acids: CASSAEIYNEQFF. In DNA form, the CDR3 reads TGTGCCAGCAGCGCAGAAATATACAATGAGCAGTTCTTC. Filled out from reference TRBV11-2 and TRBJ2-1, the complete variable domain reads EAGVAQSPRYKIIEKRQSVAFWCNPISGHATLYWYQQILGQGPKLLIQFQNNGVVDDSQLPKDRFSAERLKGVDSTLKIQPAKLEDSAVYLCASSAEIYNEQFFGPGTRLTVL.

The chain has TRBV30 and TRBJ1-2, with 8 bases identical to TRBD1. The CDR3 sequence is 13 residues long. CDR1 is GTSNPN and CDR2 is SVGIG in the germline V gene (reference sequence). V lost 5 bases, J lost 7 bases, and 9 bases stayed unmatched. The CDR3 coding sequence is TGTGCCTGGTACCGGAGCAGGGGGCTTGGCTACACCTTC. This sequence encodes CAWYRSRGLGYTF.

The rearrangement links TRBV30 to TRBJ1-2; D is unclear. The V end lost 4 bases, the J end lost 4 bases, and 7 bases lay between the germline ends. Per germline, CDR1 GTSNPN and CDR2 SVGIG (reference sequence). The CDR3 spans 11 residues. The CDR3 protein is CAWKVVYGYTF. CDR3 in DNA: TGTGCCTGGAAGGTTGTCTATGGCTACACCTTC. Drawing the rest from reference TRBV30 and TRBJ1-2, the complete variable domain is SQTIHQWPATLVQPVGSPLSLECTVEGTSNPNLYWYRQAAGRGLQLLFYSVGIGQISSEVPQNLSASRPQDRQFILSSKKLLLSDSGFYLCAWKVVYGYTFGSGTRLTVV.

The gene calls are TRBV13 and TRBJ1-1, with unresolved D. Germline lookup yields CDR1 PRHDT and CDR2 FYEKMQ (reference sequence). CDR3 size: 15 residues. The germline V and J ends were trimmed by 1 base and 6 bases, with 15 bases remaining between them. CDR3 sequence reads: CASSLEQRSRAEAFF. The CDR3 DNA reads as TGTGCCAGCAGCTTAGAACAGAGGTCGAGGGCTGAAGCTTTCTTT.

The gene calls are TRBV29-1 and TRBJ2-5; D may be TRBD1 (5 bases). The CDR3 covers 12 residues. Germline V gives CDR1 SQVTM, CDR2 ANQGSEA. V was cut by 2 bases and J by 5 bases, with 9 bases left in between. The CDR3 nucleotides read TGCAGCGTTGAACAGGGCGATGAGACCCAGTACTTC. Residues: CSVEQGDETQYF. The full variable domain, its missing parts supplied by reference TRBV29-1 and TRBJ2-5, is SAVISQKPSRDICQRGTSLTIQCQVDSQVTMMFWYRQQPGQSLTLIATANQGSEATYESGFVIDKFPISRPNLTFSTLTVSNMSPEDSSIYLCSVEQGDETQYFGPGTRLLVL.

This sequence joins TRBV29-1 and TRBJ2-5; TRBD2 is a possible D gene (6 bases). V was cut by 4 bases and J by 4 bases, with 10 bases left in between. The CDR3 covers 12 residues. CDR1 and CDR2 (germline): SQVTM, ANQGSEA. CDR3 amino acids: CSVVARGETQYF. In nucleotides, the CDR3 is TGCAGCGTTGTGGCGCGGGGAGAGACCCAGTACTTC.

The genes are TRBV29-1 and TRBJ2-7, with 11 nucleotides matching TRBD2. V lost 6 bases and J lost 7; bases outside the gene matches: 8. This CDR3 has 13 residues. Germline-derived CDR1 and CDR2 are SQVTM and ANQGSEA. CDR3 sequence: CSVSTSGEREQYF. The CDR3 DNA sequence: TGCAGCGTCTCGACTAGCGGGGAGCGGGAGCAGTACTTC.

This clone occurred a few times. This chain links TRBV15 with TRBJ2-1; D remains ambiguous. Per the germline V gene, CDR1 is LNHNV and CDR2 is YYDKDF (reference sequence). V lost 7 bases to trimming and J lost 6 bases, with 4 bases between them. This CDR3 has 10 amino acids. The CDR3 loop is CATTPNEQFF. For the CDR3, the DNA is TGTGCCACCACCCCCAATGAGCAGTTCTTC.

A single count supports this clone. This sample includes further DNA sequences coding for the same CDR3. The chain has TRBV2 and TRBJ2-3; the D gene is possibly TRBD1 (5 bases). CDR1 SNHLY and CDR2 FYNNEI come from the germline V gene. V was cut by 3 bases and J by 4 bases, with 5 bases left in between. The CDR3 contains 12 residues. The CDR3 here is CASSDRADTQYF. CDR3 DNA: TGTGCCAGCAGTGACAGGGCAGATACGCAGTATTTT.

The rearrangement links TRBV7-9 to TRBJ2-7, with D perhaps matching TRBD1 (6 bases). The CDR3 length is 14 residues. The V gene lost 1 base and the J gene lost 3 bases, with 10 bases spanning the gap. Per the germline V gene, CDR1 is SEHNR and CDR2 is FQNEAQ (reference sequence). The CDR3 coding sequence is TGTGCCAGCAGCTTAGGGGGGCCCCTCTACGAGCAGTACTTC. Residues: CASSLGGPLYEQYF. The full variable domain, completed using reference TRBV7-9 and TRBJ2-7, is DTGVSQNPRHKITKRGQNVTFRCDPISEHNRLYWYRQTLGQGPEFLTYFQNEAQLEKSRLLSDRFSAERPKGSFSTLEIQRTEQGDSAMYLCASSLGGPLYEQYFGPGTRLTVT.

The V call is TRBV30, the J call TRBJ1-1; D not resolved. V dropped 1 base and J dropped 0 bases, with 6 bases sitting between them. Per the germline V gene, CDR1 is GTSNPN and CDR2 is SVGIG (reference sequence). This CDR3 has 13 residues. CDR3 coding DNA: TGTGCCTGGAGTGCCGTTTTGAACACTGAAGCTTTCTTT. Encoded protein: CAWSAVLNTEAFF.

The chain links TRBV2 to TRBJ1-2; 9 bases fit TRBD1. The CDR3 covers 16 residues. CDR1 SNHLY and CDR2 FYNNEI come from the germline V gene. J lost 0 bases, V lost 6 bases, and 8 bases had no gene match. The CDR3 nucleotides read TGTGCCAGCAGGGAGGGGACAGGGAAGGCTAACTATGGCTACACCTTC. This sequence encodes CASREGTGKANYGYTF.

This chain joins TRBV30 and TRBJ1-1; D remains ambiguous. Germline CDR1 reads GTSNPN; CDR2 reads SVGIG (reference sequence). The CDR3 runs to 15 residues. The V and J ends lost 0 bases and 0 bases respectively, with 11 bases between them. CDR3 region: CAWSVLGSMNTEAFF. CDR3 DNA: TGTGCCTGGAGTGTACTCGGGTCAATGAACACTGAAGCTTTCTTT.

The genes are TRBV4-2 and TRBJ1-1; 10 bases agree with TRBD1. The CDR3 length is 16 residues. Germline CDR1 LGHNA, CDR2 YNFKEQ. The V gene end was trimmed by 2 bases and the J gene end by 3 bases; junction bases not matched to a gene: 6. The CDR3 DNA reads TGTGCCAGCAGCCAACAGACAGGGGGCGGGTACACTGAAGCTTTCTTT. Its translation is CASSQQTGGGYTEAFF.

CDR3 nucleotides: TGTGCCAGCAGCTTCAGGGGACAGGGGCTACAAGAGACCCAGTACTTC. Amino acid sequence: CASSFRGQGLQETQYF. This chain connects TRBV5-6 to TRBJ2-5; 10 positions match TRBD1. V shed 2 bases, J shed 2 bases, and the junction held 6 bases outside the gene matches. This CDR3 contains 16 residues. Germline V gene lookup returns CDR1 SGHDT and CDR2 YYEEEE.

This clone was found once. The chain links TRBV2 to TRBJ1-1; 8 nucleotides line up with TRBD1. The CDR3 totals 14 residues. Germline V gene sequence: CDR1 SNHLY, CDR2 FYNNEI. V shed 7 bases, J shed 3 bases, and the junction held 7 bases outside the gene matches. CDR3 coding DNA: TGTGCCAGCACCTCGGACAGGGAGGACACTGAAGCTTTCTTT. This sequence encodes CASTSDREDTEAFF.

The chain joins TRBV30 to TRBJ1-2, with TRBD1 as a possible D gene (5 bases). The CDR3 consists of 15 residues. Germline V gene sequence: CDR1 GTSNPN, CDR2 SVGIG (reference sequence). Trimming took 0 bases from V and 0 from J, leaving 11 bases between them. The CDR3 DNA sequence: TGTGCCTGGAGTGTACGTGGACATACTAACTATGGCTACACCTTC. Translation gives CAWSVRGHTNYGYTF.

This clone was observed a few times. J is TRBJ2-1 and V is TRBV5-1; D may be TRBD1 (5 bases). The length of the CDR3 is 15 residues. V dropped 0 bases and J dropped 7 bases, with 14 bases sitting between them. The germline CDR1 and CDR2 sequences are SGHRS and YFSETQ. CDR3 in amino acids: CASSLGGVPENEQFF. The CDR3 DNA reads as TGCGCCAGCAGCTTGGGGGGCGTGCCGGAAAATGAGCAGTTCTTC.

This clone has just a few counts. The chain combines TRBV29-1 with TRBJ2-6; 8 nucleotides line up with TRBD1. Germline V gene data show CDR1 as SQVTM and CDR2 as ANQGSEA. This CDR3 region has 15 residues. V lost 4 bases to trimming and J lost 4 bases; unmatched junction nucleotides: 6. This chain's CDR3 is CSVVDRDSGANVLTF. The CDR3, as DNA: TGCAGCGTTGTGGACAGGGACTCAGGGGCCAACGTCCTGACTTTC.

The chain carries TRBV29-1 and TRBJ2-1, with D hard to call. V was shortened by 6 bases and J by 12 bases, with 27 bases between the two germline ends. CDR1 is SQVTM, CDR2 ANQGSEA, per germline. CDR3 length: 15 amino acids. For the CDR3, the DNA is TGCAGCGTCACCGGAAGAGTAGCCGTTGGGGATCGGCAGTTCTTC. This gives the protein CSVTGRVAVGDRQFF.

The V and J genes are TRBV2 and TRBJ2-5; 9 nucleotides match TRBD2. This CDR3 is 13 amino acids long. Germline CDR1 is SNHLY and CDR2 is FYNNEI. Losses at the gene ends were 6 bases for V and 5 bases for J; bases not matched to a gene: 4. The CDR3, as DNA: TGTGCCAGCAGAATCCTAGCGGGGGAGACCCAGTACTTC. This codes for CASRILAGETQYF.